These T cell receptor beta chains were read from a single sample in a study of shared clonotypes between healthy human individuals. The protocol was immunoSEQ multiplex PCR, while the TCRdb copy is restricted to in-frame clones and leaves out a portion. The sample lists around 720,000 clones; around four fifths were seen once. Sample: memory CD4+ T cells sorted from blood. These receptors were collected from a woman aged 30 to 39 in good health. The CDR3 runs from the conserved cysteine through the conserved F or W. D genes are given only for firm matches. The size of a clone is reported for some rows only, either as once, few or many, or as a class for expanded clones.

J: TRBJ2-7; D: .; size: .; V: TRBV1; DNA: TGCACCAGCAGCCAAGATCCCTCTGGGGGCCTAGCCTACGAGCAGTACTTC; CDR3: CTSSQDPSGGLAYEQYF
J: TRBJ1-1; D: .; size: .; V: TRBV7-6; DNA: TGTGCCAGCAGCGTTCAGACAGGGAACACTGAAGCTTTCTTT; CDR3: CASSVQTGNTEAFF
J: TRBJ2-3; D: TRBD2; size: .; V: TRBV25-1; DNA: TGTGCCAGCAGTGCCCCCGGGACTACGCACCAGTCAGATACGCAGTATTTT; CDR3: CASSAPGTTHQSDTQYF
J: TRBJ2-3; D: TRBD2; size: once; V: TRBV19; DNA: TGTGCCAGTAGTGATGCGGGACTAGGCACAGATACGCAGTATTTT; CDR3: CASSDAGLGTDTQYF
J: TRBJ2-1; D: TRBD2; size: many; V: TRBV5-1; DNA: TGCGCCAGCAGCCGCAGCGGGGGAGGCTACAATGAGCAGTTCTTC; CDR3: CASSRSGGGYNEQFF
J: TRBJ2-2; D: TRBD1; size: .; V: TRBV28; DNA: TGTGCCAGCAGATCCCCGGGACAGGGACCCGGGGAGCTGTTTTTT; CDR3: CASRSPGQGPGELFF
J: TRBJ2-7; D: TRBD1; size: .; V: TRBV25-1; DNA: TGTGCCAGCAGTAGGGGGACAGGGGGTTTCAACGAGCAGTACTTC; CDR3: CASSRGTGGFNEQYF
J: TRBJ2-2; D: .; size: once; V: TRBV4-1; DNA: TGCGCCAGCAGCCAAGATCTGGGCAGGGGCTTCTCCGGGGAGCTGTTTTTT; CDR3: CASSQDLGRGFSGELFF
J: TRBJ1-1; D: .; size: .; V: TRBV2; DNA: TGTGCCAGCAAGACGGTTTCTACTTACACTGAAGCTTTCTTT; CDR3: CASKTVSTYTEAFF
J: TRBJ2-4; D: .; size: .; V: TRBV6-1; DNA: TGTGCCAGCAGTGAATTTCCCAAAAACATTCAGTACTTC; CDR3: CASSEFPKNIQYF
J: TRBJ2-3; D: .; size: .; V: TRBV4-1; DNA: TGCGCCAGCAGCCACTCTCGGGATACGCAGTATTTT; CDR3: CASSHSRDTQYF
J: TRBJ2-1; D: TRBD1; size: .; V: TRBV5-4; DNA: TGTGCCAGCAGCTTAACAACCGGGACAGTAACCTACAATGAGCAGTTCTTC; CDR3: CASSLTTGTVTYNEQFF
J: TRBJ2-2; D: TRBD2; size: .; V: TRBV18; DNA: TGTGCCAGCTCACCACGAGGGACTAGCGGGAGTACGGACACCGGGGAGCTGTTTTTT; CDR3: CASSPRGTSGSTDTGELFF
J: TRBJ2-1; D: .; size: .; V: TRBV2; DNA: TGTGCCAGCAGTTTAGCGGGCCACAGGGTTGAGCAGTTCTTC; CDR3: CASSLAGHRVEQFF
J: TRBJ2-2; D: .; size: .; V: TRBV7-9; DNA: TGTGCCAGCAGCTTGGACTTCACCGGGGAGCTGTTTTTT; CDR3: CASSLDFTGELFF
J: TRBJ1-4; D: .; size: .; V: TRBV29-1; DNA: TGCAGCGTTTCTGGGGGGCATGGTGAAAAACTGTTTTTT; CDR3: CSVSGGHGEKLFF
J: TRBJ2-2; D: TRBD1; size: .; V: TRBV28; DNA: TGTGCCAGCAGTTTCGGGACAGGGCGGACCGGGGAGCTGTTTTTT; CDR3: CASSFGTGRTGELFF
J: TRBJ2-1; D: .; size: .; V: TRBV6-4; DNA: TGTGCCAGAGCGCGGGGTATTTCCTACAATGAGCAGTTCTTC; CDR3: CARARGISYNEQFF
J: TRBJ1-2; D: TRBD1; size: few; V: TRBV14; DNA: TGTGCCAGCAGCCGATCCGGGACAGAACATGGCTACACCTTC; CDR3: CASSRSGTEHGYTF
J: TRBJ1-1; D: TRBD1; size: .; V: TRBV5-1; DNA: TGCGCCAGCAGCACAGGACAGGGCTACACTGAAGCTTTCTTT; CDR3: CASSTGQGYTEAFF
J: TRBJ2-7; D: .; size: .; V: TRBV18; DNA: TGTGCCAGCTCACCACGGTCAGGAAGCTCCTACGAGCAGTACTTC; CDR3: CASSPRSGSSYEQYF
J: TRBJ2-1; D: .; size: .; V: TRBV14; DNA: TGTGCCAGCAGCAGAGATCGTGGGACGGCGTACAATGAGCAGTTCTTC; CDR3: CASSRDRGTAYNEQFF
J: TRBJ1-1; D: .; size: .; V: TRBV28; DNA: TGTGAGGTTCGGGAGAACACTGAAGCTTTCTTT; CDR3: CEVRENTEAFF
J: TRBJ2-1; D: .; size: .; V: TRBV2; DNA: TGTGCCAGCATAGGGCGCCAGGGTTCCTACAATGAGCAGTTCTTC; CDR3: CASIGRQGSYNEQFF
J: TRBJ1-1; D: TRBD1; size: .; V: TRBV18; DNA: TGTGCCAGCTCAGAGGGACAGGGGACTGAAGCTTTCTTT; CDR3: CASSEGQGTEAFF
J: TRBJ2-7; D: .; size: .; V: TRBV7-8; DNA: TGTGCCAGCAGCTTAATGGATTACTACGAGCAGTACTTC; CDR3: CASSLMDYYEQYF
J: TRBJ1-1; D: .; size: .; V: TRBV28; DNA: TGTGCCAGCAGTTTTAGGAACACTGAAGCTTTCTTT; CDR3: CASSFRNTEAFF
J: TRBJ1-1; D: .; size: .; V: TRBV19; DNA: TGTGCCAGTACCTTCATTGGAGGGACTGAAGCTTTCTTT; CDR3: CASTFIGGTEAFF
J: TRBJ1-1; D: .; size: .; V: TRBV28; DNA: TGTGCCAGCAGTTTACACGGGGCGATGAACACTGAAGCTTTCTTT; CDR3: CASSLHGAMNTEAFF
J: TRBJ2-1; D: .; size: .; V: TRBV29-1; DNA: TGCAGCGTTGAAGGTCGGACTACGTACAATGAGCAGTTCTTC; CDR3: CSVEGRTTYNEQFF
J: TRBJ1-1; D: .; size: .; V: TRBV27; DNA: TGTGCCAGCAGTTTTAGACCGGGGACTGAAGCTTTCTTT; CDR3: CASSFRPGTEAFF
J: TRBJ1-5; D: .; size: .; V: TRBV18; DNA: TGTGCCAGCTCACCGGGCCAGGATCAGCCCCAGCATTTT; CDR3: CASSPGQDQPQHF
J: TRBJ2-7; D: .; size: .; V: TRBV2; DNA: TGTGCCAGCAGTAAAAATAGCTACGAGCAGTACTTC; CDR3: CASSKNSYEQYF
J: TRBJ1-4; D: TRBD1; size: once; V: TRBV6-1; DNA: TGTGCCAGCAGTGATACAGGGGGATTGTGGACTAATGAAAAACTGTTTTTT; CDR3: CASSDTGGLWTNEKLFF
J: TRBJ2-1; D: TRBD2; size: .; V: TRBV6-1; DNA: TGTGCCAGCAGTGTGACTAGCGGGAGGGCTGGGGATGAGTTCTTC; CDR3: CASSVTSGRAGDEFF
J: TRBJ1-1; D: .; size: few; V: TRBV7-9; DNA: TGTGCCAGCAGCTTAGATCCTAAGGAAGCTTTCTTT; CDR3: CASSLDPKEAFF
J: TRBJ2-2; D: .; size: .; V: TRBV5-1; DNA: TGCGCCAGCAGCACCGGGACCCTGAACACCGGGGAGCTGTTTTTT; CDR3: CASSTGTLNTGELFF
J: TRBJ2-5; D: TRBD1; size: .; V: TRBV6-5; DNA: TGTGCCAGCAGTCGCCGACAGGGTTCGGAGACCCAGTACTTC; CDR3: CASSRRQGSETQYF
J: TRBJ1-3; D: .; size: .; V: TRBV19; DNA: TGTGCCAGTAGTCGCATCAGGGGAAGTCCTGGAAACACCATATATTTT; CDR3: CASSRIRGSPGNTIYF
J: TRBJ2-7; D: .; size: .; V: TRBV19; DNA: TGTGCCAGTATGAACTCGGGAAATAACTACGAGCAGTACTTC; CDR3: CASMNSGNNYEQYF
J: TRBJ2-3; D: TRBD1; size: .; V: TRBV5-1; DNA: TGCGCCAGCAGCCTTGGACAGGGCTCCTTCCCCGGCACAGATACGCAGTATTTT; CDR3: CASSLGQGSFPGTDTQYF
J: TRBJ2-7; D: .; size: .; V: TRBV4-2; DNA: TGTGCCAGCAGCCAAGATCTGGGGGAGCAGTACTTC; CDR3: CASSQDLGEQYF
J: TRBJ2-5; D: .; size: .; V: TRBV6-6; DNA: TGTGCCAGCAGTTATCATCAAGAGACCCAGTACTTC; CDR3: CASSYHQETQYF
J: TRBJ2-7; D: .; size: once; V: TRBV7-9; DNA: TGTGCCAGCAGCACTTACAGGTGGGATTCCTACGAGCAGTACTTC; CDR3: CASSTYRWDSYEQYF
J: TRBJ2-5; D: .; size: many; V: TRBV15; DNA: TGTGCCACCAGCAGAGGGCTTCTAGGGGAGACCCAGTACTTC; CDR3: CATSRGLLGETQYF
J: TRBJ1-1; D: .; size: many; V: TRBV27; DNA: TGTGCCAGCAGACGACAGTCGAACACTGAAGCTTTCTTT; CDR3: CASRRQSNTEAFF